One and the same sample provided the 17 T cell receptor beta chains below, sequenced in a study of vaccination and CD4 T cells after COVID-19. The antigens of these receptors remain unknown. Cultured CD4+ T cell DNA underwent sequencing with the Oncomine TCR Beta short-read assay. TCRdb redid the calling of the PCR reads with MiXCR, one entry per CDR3 protein. The sample contains tens of thousands of distinct CDR3 sequences, about 35% of which appear only once. Time point here: late sampling 161 to 241 days after vaccination in a few convalescent patients. Treatment reported: roughly 11-day PBMC culture with coronavirus spike peptide pools or control peptides (ViraFEST assay). The input for sequencing was CD4+ T cells from blood, cultured in vitro, taken about 7 months after SARS-CoV-2 vaccination. The receptors here all came from a human donor who had recovered from COVID-19.

This clonotype turned up a few times. The V and J genes are TRBV20-1 and TRBJ2-3, with 12 bases fitting TRBD2. Looked up from germline, CDR1 is DFQATT and CDR2 is SNEGSKA (reference sequence). The CDR3 sequence is 14 residues long. Trimming took 5 bases from V and 4 from J; bases not matched to a gene: 4. The CDR3 coding sequence is TGCAGTGCTCTAGCGGGAGGGCCTCCAGATACGCAGTATTTT. Translated: CSALAGGPPDTQYF.

The V and J genes are TRBV19 and TRBJ2-3; 13 bases agree with TRBD2. The CDR3 consists of 16 residues. The V gene's germline CDR1 is LNHDA and CDR2 SQIVND (reference sequence). The trim removed 1 base at V and 9 bases at J, leaving 7 bases unmatched. CDR3 in DNA: TGTGCCAGTAGTATAGGCACTAGCGGGAGGGCGTCGACGCAGTATTTT. It encodes CASSIGTSGRASTQYF.

About this clonotype itself: Compared with germline, one end of the junction differs, possibly owing to a read error. The chain carries TRBV6-1 and TRBJ2-2; D is tentatively TRBD1 or TRBD2 (5 bases each). CDR3 size: 15 residues. Per the germline V gene, CDR1 is MNHNS and CDR2 is SASEGT. The CDR3 loop is CAISESGANTGELFF. The CDR3 DNA reads TGTGCCATCAGTGAGTCCGGGGCAAACACCGGGGAGCTGTTTTTT.

V usage is TRBV7-3 and J usage is TRBJ2-3; perhaps TRBD2 as D (6 bases). The CDR3 covers 13 residues. V shed 2 bases and J shed 5 bases, with 8 bases lying between them. CDR1 and CDR2 (germline): SGHTA, FQGTGA. CDR3 nucleotides: TGTGCCAGCAGCTTATTAGCGGAAGATACGCAGTATTTT. It is translated as CASSLLAEDTQYF. Full variable domain (outside the CDR3, taken from reference TRBV7-3 and TRBJ2-3): GAGVSQTPSNKVTEKGKYVELRCDPISGHTALYWYRQSLGQGPEFLIYFQGTGAADDSGLPNDRFFAVRPEGSVSTLKIQRTERGDSAVYLCASSLLAEDTQYFGPGTRLTVL.

This chain joins TRBV27 and TRBJ2-5; D might be TRBD2 (5 bases). Germline assignment: CDR1 MNHEY and CDR2 SMNVEV (reference sequence). V shed 3 bases and J shed 4 bases, with 18 bases lying between them. The CDR3 consists of 16 residues. The CDR3: CASSLGVDFRGETQYF. Written as DNA, the CDR3 is TGTGCCAGCAGTTTGGGAGTAGACTTTCGCGGAGAGACCCAGTACTTC.

The V and J genes are TRBV7-2 and TRBJ2-3, with a tentative D call TRBD2 (5 bases). Germline V gene sequence: CDR1 SGHTA, CDR2 FQGNSA. This CDR3 is built from 16 residues. Trimming stripped 5 bases from V and 4 bases from J, with 19 bases between. The CDR3 loop reads CASSPPKRSLPDTQYF. The CDR3 DNA follows: TGTGCCAGCAGCCCACCTAAGCGGAGCCTCCCAGATACGCAGTATTTT.

This clonotype was counted between two and nine times. The V call is TRBV10-3, the J call TRBJ1-1, with D uncertain. This CDR3 has 13 amino acids. The germline V and J ends were trimmed by 8 bases and 1 base, with 11 bases remaining between them. Germline CDR1 is ENHRY and CDR2 is SYGVKD. In DNA, the CDR3 is TGTGCCATCTCTCATGATTCGAACACTGAAGCTTTCTTT. Amino acid sequence: CAISHDSNTEAFF.

J is TRBJ2-1 and V is TRBV6-1, with 11 bases fitting TRBD1. Trimming at V came to 4 bases and at J to 8 bases, leaving 13 bases not matched to a gene. Germline assignment: CDR1 MNHNS and CDR2 SASEGT. This CDR3 is built from 17 residues. CDR3 in DNA: TGTGCCAGCAGTGGGACAGGGGGCTGGGGAGATAGCCATGAGCAGTTCTTC. Translation: CASSGTGGWGDSHEQFF.

This clonotype was detected a few times. This sequence joins TRBV20-1 and TRBJ2-2; 13 bases line up with TRBD2. The V segment lost 1 base and the J segment 0 bases; nucleotides outside the gene matches: 2. Germline CDR1 and CDR2: DFQATT and SNEGSKA (reference sequence). The CDR3 consists of 17 residues. This chain's CDR3 is CSARGTSGRANTGELFF. The CDR3 coding sequence is TGCAGTGCTAGAGGGACTAGCGGGAGAGCGAACACCGGGGAGCTGTTTTTT.

This chain connects TRBV6-5 to TRBJ1-1; D is unresolved. The V end was cut by 4 bases, the J end by 8 bases, with 8 bases between. Germline V CDR1 and CDR2: MNHEY, SVGAGI. The CDR3 totals 11 residues. CDR3 coding DNA: TGTGCCAGCAGTTCGGACGGCGAAGCTTTCTTT. It codes for CASSSDGEAFF.

This clonotype was seen only a few times. This chain links TRBV28 with TRBJ2-7, with TRBD1 identical over 7 bases. The CDR3 totals 16 residues. V lost 6 bases and J lost 1; bases outside the gene matches: 12. Germline V gives CDR1 MDHEN, CDR2 SYDVKM. CDR3 nucleotides: TGTGCCAGCAGCGTAAACTACCGGGACAGATCCTACGAGCAGTACTTC. As protein: CASSVNYRDRSYEQYF.

This clonotype appeared a single time. This rearrangement joins TRBV6-4 to TRBJ2-2; D might be TRBD1 (6 bases). The CDR3 has 13 amino acids. Trimming left V 8 bases short and J 2 bases short, with 9 bases between. Germline V gives CDR1 MRHNA, CDR2 SNTAGT. In nucleotides, the CDR3 is TGTGCCAGCCGGGACATTAACACCGGGGAGCTGTTTTTT. Translation: CASRDINTGELFF.

This clonotype was found a few times. The chain joins TRBV6-1 to TRBJ1-2; D ambiguous. V dropped 10 bases and J dropped 6 bases, with 18 bases sitting between them. The CDR3 length is 13 residues. Germline V gives CDR1 MNHNS, CDR2 SASEGT. The CDR3 nucleotides read TGTGCCACTCGCAGCCTGTACTCGGATGGCTACACCTTC. Protein sequence: CATRSLYSDGYTF.

CDR3: CAWSLEPRGDSPLHF. Written as DNA, the CDR3 is TGTGCCTGGAGCCTCGAGCCTAGGGGGGATTCACCCCTCCACTTT. V and J are TRBV30 and TRBJ1-6, with D maybe TRBD1 (6 bases). The CDR3 has 15 amino acids. Deletions cut 3 bases from V and 8 bases from J, with 17 bases between. Germline CDR1 GTSNPN, CDR2 SVGIG (reference sequence).

Here the CDR3 DNA reads TGTGCCATCAGTGAGTTACAAAGACAGAATTCCTACGAGCAGTACTTC. Protein sequence: CAISELQRQNSYEQYF. This rearrangement joins TRBV10-3 to TRBJ2-7; D possibly corresponds to TRBD1 (5 bases). Trimming removed 1 base from V and 1 base from J, with 14 bases in between. Per the germline V gene, CDR1 is ENHRY and CDR2 is SYGVKD. This CDR3 region has 16 residues.

The gene calls are TRBV15 and TRBJ1-1, with D unclear. V lost 0 bases, J lost 6 bases, and 14 bases lay in between. The CDR3 runs 15 residues. Looked up from germline, CDR1 is LNHNV and CDR2 is YYDKDF (reference sequence). CDR3 sequence reads: CATSRDRFMGSEAFF. CDR3 coding DNA: TGTGCCACCAGCAGAGATAGATTTATGGGGTCTGAAGCTTTCTTT.

The chain joins TRBV18 to TRBJ1-5; TRBD1 is a possible D gene (5 bases). Per germline, CDR1 KGHSH and CDR2 LQKENI. Trimming cost V 3 bases and J 6 bases, with 15 bases left between them. This CDR3 spans 15 amino acids. This chain's CDR3 is CASSPVAGRGQPQHF. CDR3 coding DNA: TGTGCCAGCTCACCTGTTGCGGGGCGAGGTCAGCCCCAGCATTTT.